This T cell receptor (beta chain) was found in a study of CD8 T cells in Susac syndrome. With random hexamers, about 0.5 to 1 ug RNA was reverse transcribed. TCRdb independently ran MiXCR on the immunoSEQ multiplex PCR reads; one entry per CDR3 protein. The sample consists of roughly 100,000 distinct CDR3 sequences, around 94% of them appearing once. The CDR3 spans 12 residues. CDR1 MNHEY and CDR2 SMNVEV come from the germline V gene (reference sequence). With 3 bases removed from V and 9 bases from J, the gap between germline ends came to 10 bases. The genes are TRBV27 and TRBJ2-3; D is unresolved. Sequencing was performed on CD8+ T cells from PBMCs. This TCR came from a human donor with Susac syndrome. This CDR3 is CASSFGTGTQYF. Here the CDR3 DNA reads TGTGCCAGCAGTTTCGGTACCGGGACGCAGTATTTT.